The 27 T cell receptor beta chains given below trace back to one sample, sequenced in a study of tissue T cells after allogeneic stem cell transplantation. Assay: immunoSEQ multiplex PCR; the TCRdb copy retains only in-frame clones and omits some. The table includes some 490 clones, 65% to 75% detected once. Material for sequencing was liver tissue. These TCRs come from a female BALB/c mouse in good health. This strain has MHC haplotype H2-d.

With respect to this clone: Gene names are the mouse ones. Coverage ceases 1 residue before the CDR3 finishes, and the germline J gene fills in the end. The chain joins TRBV1 to TRBJ1-5; D unclear. V lost 0 bases to trimming and J lost 0 bases, with 0 bases between them. This CDR3 comprises 13 residues. Per germline, CDR1 NSQYPW and CDR2 LRSPGD (reference sequence). The CDR3 bases that were read are TGCACCTGCAGTGCAGATAACAACCAGGCTCCGCTT. Translating it yields CTCSADNNQAPL. The entire CDR3 reads CTCSADNNQAPLF.

This clone showed up just once. Gene names follow the mouse nomenclature. The read comes to an end 1 residue before the CDR3 does, leaving the germline J gene to fill in the end. The chain carries TRBV4 and TRBJ2-4, with 10 nucleotides matching TRBD2. With 3 bases clipped from V and 10 bases from J, the junction kept 7 bases outside the gene matches. Germline V gene data show CDR1 as LGHDT and CDR2 as YNNKQL (reference sequence). This CDR3 comprises 14 residues. The DNA read from the CDR3 is TGTGCCAGCAGCTATCCTGGGGGGGCCCCCCCCTTGTAC. Its translation is CASSYPGGAPPLY. The whole CDR3 sequence is CASSYPGGAPPLYF.

Concerning this clone: Mouse names are used for the genes. The read halts 1 residue ahead of the CDR3 end, with the missing end drawn from the germline J gene. The rearrangement links TRBV20 to TRBJ2-7, with D perhaps TRBD2 (7 bases). Looked up from germline, CDR1 is GFQATS and CDR2 is STVNSAI. The CDR3 loop spans 12 amino acids. The germline V and J ends were trimmed by 6 bases and 0 bases, with 9 bases remaining between them. The CDR3 bases that were read are TGTGGTGCAGGGGGGGGCTCCTATGAACAGTAC. This codes for CGAGGGSYEQY. From start to end, the CDR3 is CGAGGGSYEQYF.

With regard to this clone: Gene names and germline refer to mouse. Read data end 1 residue before the CDR3 end; the end is taken from the germline J gene. V and J are TRBV2 and TRBJ2-7; a possible D gene is TRBD1 (5 bases). Between the trimmed V and J ends, which lost 1 base and 4 bases, there was a span of 5 bases. From germline, CDR1 is LGHNA and CDR2 YSYQKL. The CDR3 runs to 12 residues. The CDR3 spells CASSQGQYEQYF. CDR3 DNA (partial): TGTGCCAGCAGCCAAGGACAGTATGAACAGTAC.

Comment on this clone: Germline and genes here are mouse. The read ends 1 residue early relative to the CDR3; the germline J gene fills the gap. The gene calls are TRBV2 and TRBJ2-1, with 9 bases aligning to TRBD2. Germline lookup yields CDR1 LGHNA and CDR2 YSYQKL. This CDR3 contains 15 residues. V lost 1 base, J lost 3 bases, and 1 base stayed unmatched. Partial CDR3 DNA: TGTGCCAGCAGCCAAGGACTGGGGGTCTATGCTGAGCAGTTC. It is translated as CASSQGLGVYAEQF. The full-length CDR3 reads as CASSQGLGVYAEQFF.

Turning to this clone: Genes here carry mouse names. Read data end 1 residue before the CDR3 end; the end is taken from the germline J gene. The V gene is TRBV13-1, the J gene TRBJ1-1, with 7 nucleotides matching TRBD1. V trimming: 3 bases; J trimming: 3 bases; junction bases outside the gene matches: 5. The CDR3 runs to 14 residues. Per the germline V gene, CDR1 is NSHNY and CDR2 is SYGAGN. The CDR3 loop is CASSAQGGHTEVFF. Incomplete CDR3 DNA: TGTGCCAGCAGTGCCCAGGGGGGACACACAGAAGTCTTC.

Of note for this clone: Gene names refer to mouse genes. The read gets to within 1 residue of the CDR3 end, and the germline J gene fills in the rest. The rearrangement links TRBV19 to TRBJ2-1; TRBD2 matches at 9 bases. The V segment lost 0 bases and the J segment 5 bases; nucleotides outside the gene matches: 0. The germline CDR1 and CDR2 sequences are FNHDT and SITEND (reference sequence). CDR3 size: 14 residues. CDR3 DNA, as far as it was read: TGTGCCAGCAGTATAGACTGGGGGGATGCTGAGCAGTTC. Translating gives CASSIDWGDAEQF. The entire CDR3 protein is CASSIDWGDAEQFF.

With respect to this clone: Genes and germline come from the mouse. Coverage ceases 1 residue before the CDR3 finishes, and the germline J gene fills in the end. The chain joins TRBV29 to TRBJ2-4; 9 bases map to TRBD1. The ends lost 5 bases at V and 1 base at J; junction bases unmatched: 1. Per germline, CDR1 MSHET and CDR2 SYDVDS. The CDR3 has 14 amino acids. CDR3: CASSNRGRQNTLYF. The covered CDR3 bases are TGTGCTAGCAGTAACAGGGGGCGTCAAAACACCTTGTAC.

As regards this clone: The gene symbols are mouse symbols. Read coverage stops 1 residue before the CDR3 terminus; the germline J gene supplies the remainder. V is TRBV20 and J is TRBJ1-1; D not resolved. Germline lookup yields CDR1 GFQATS and CDR2 STVNSAI. The V and J ends lost 3 bases and 2 bases respectively, with 1 base between them. The CDR3 loop spans 10 amino acids. Here the CDR3 reads CGASNTEVFF. Incomplete CDR3 DNA: TGTGGTGCTAGCAACACAGAAGTCTTC. The full variable domain, with the rest looked up from reference TRBV20 and TRBJ1-1, is GALVYQYPRRTICKSGTSMRMECQAVGFQATSVAWYRQSPQKTFELIALSTVNSAIKYEQNFTQEKFPISHPNLSFSSMTVLNAYLEDRGLYLCGASNTEVFFGKGTRLTVV.

Remarks on this clone: Genes and germline come from the mouse. The sequenced fragment ends 1 residue before the CDR3 boundary, so the rest is inferred from the germline J gene. V usage is TRBV20 and J usage is TRBJ2-7; 7 nucleotides match TRBD1. The CDR3 loop spans 11 amino acids. J lost 7 bases, V lost 0 bases, and 0 bases had no gene match. Per the germline V gene, CDR1 is GFQATS and CDR2 is STVNSAI. CDR3 protein: CGARDRGEQYF. CDR3 DNA, as far as it was read: TGTGGTGCTAGGGACAGGGGGGAACAGTAC.

Regarding this clone: Gene names refer to mouse genes. Coverage ceases 1 residue before the CDR3 finishes, and the germline J gene fills in the end. This sequence joins TRBV19 and TRBJ2-4, with 11 bases aligning to TRBD2. The junction had 10 bases not matched to a gene; V was cut back by 5 bases and J by 8 bases. The germline V gene has CDR1 FNHDT and CDR2 SITEND (reference sequence). The CDR3 covers 15 residues. The covered CDR3 bases are TGTGCCAGCAGCCCCCACTGGGGGGGCGATTTCACCTTGTAC. Translation gives CASSPHWGGDFTLY. The entire CDR3 reads CASSPHWGGDFTLYF. The complete variable domain, with remaining parts taken from reference TRBV19 and TRBJ2-4, reads GGIITQTPKFLIGQEGQKLTLKCQQNFNHDTMYWYRQDSGKGLRLIYYSITENDLQKGDLSEGYDASREKKSSFSLTVTSAQKNEMAVFLCASSPHWGGDFTLYFGAGTRLSVL.

Concerning this clone: The gene symbols are mouse symbols. The read comes to an end 1 residue before the CDR3 does, leaving the germline J gene to fill in the end. The gene calls are TRBV4 and TRBJ2-5, with 7 bases fitting TRBD2. This CDR3 has 14 residues. Trimming cost V 6 bases and J 0 bases; bases outside gene matches: 3. Germline loops: CDR1 LGHDT, CDR2 YNNKQL (reference sequence). CDR3 DNA, as far as it was read: TGTGCCAGCAGTCGACTGGGTAACCAAGACACCCAGTAC. As protein: CASSRLGNQDTQY. The entire CDR3 is CASSRLGNQDTQYF.

In regard to this clone: The germline and genes are mouse ones. With the read ending 1 residue before the CDR3 end, the germline J gene is used to fill in that end. This sequence joins TRBV1 and TRBJ1-3; TRBD1 matches 9 bases. This CDR3 is built from 14 residues. J gave up 2 bases and V 4 bases, and 0 bases lay outside the gene matches. The V gene's germline CDR1 is NSQYPW and CDR2 LRSPGD (reference sequence). The CDR3 protein is CTCSGDRAGNTLYF. The DNA read from the CDR3 is TGCACCTGCAGTGGGGACAGGGCTGGAAATACGCTCTAT.

This clone was observed a single time. These gene names are mouse names. The CDR3 loop reads CASSPRLGQDTQYF. The covered CDR3 bases are TGTGCCAGCAGCCCCCGGTTGGGGCAAGACACCCAGTAC. The rearrangement joins TRBV5 to TRBJ2-5, with D perhaps matching TRBD2 (5 bases). The missing CDR3 end, 1 residue past where the read stops, is filled in from the germline J gene. Germline lookup yields CDR1 LGHNA and CDR2 YNLKQL (reference sequence). CDR3 size: 14 residues. V was clipped by 4 bases and J by 3 bases, with 11 bases between them.

This clone was seen only once. Any gene name here is a mouse gene name. The read halts 1 residue ahead of the CDR3 end, with the missing end drawn from the germline J gene. This chain connects TRBV29 to TRBJ2-5; D may be TRBD1 or TRBD2 (5 bases each). The CDR3 sequence is 14 residues long. Trimming took off 1 base at V and 0 bases at J, with 5 bases between the two ends. The germline CDR1 and CDR2 sequences are MSHET and SYDVDS. The covered CDR3 bases are TGTGCTAGCAGTTTATGGGGGAACCAAGACACCCAGTAC. Its protein is CASSLWGNQDTQY. The complete CDR3 protein is CASSLWGNQDTQYF.

As regards this clone: Germline and genes: mouse. The read terminates 1 residue ahead of where the CDR3 ends, so the germline J gene completes it. The chain is built from TRBV1 and TRBJ1-1; D remains unclear. The germline CDR1 and CDR2 sequences are NSQYPW and LRSPGD (reference sequence). The CDR3 covers 13 residues. With 1 base removed from V and 0 bases from J, the gap between germline ends came to 3 bases. The CDR3: CTCSAGQNTEVFF. The sequenced CDR3 bases are TGCACCTGCAGTGCAGGCCAGAACACAGAAGTCTTC. The whole variable domain, filled in from reference TRBV1 and TRBJ1-1, reads VTLLEQNPRWRLVPRGQAVNLRCILKNSQYPWMSWYQQDLQKQLQWLFTLRSPGDKEVKSLPGADYLATRVTDTELRLQVANMSQGRTLYCTCSAGQNTEVFFGKGTRLTVV.

Notes on this clone: Gene and germline names: mouse. The read gets to within 1 residue of the CDR3 end, and the germline J gene fills in the rest. The V call is TRBV13-3, the J call TRBJ2-3; 7 nucleotides match TRBD1. The germline gives CDR1 NNHDY, CDR2 SYVADS. V dropped 1 base and J dropped 0; count of bases not matched to a gene: 5. The CDR3 is 16 amino acids. The part of the CDR3 DNA that was read is TGTGCCAGCAGTGATATCGGGACAGCTAGTGCAGAAACGCTGTAT. This sequence encodes CASSDIGTASAETLY. The entire CDR3 is CASSDIGTASAETLYF.

For this clone: The genes are named according to mouse. Read sequence stops 1 residue before the CDR3 end, and the germline J gene provides the missing end. The chain joins TRBV19 to TRBJ2-7; 10 positions agree with TRBD1. Germline assignment: CDR1 FNHDT and CDR2 SITEND (reference sequence). The CDR3 loop spans 14 amino acids. V lost 1 base, J lost 5 bases, and 3 bases stayed unmatched. CDR3 residues: CASSILGQGNEQYF. The DNA read from the CDR3 is TGTGCCAGCAGTATATTGGGACAGGGGAATGAACAGTAC.

Comment on this clone: Genes and germline come from the mouse. Sequencing ends 1 residue short of the CDR3 end; the germline J gene provides the rest. The rearrangement links TRBV5 to TRBJ2-1; 10 bases fit TRBD1. The CDR3 is made up of 16 amino acids. Germline-derived CDR1 and CDR2 are LGHNA and YNLKQL (reference sequence). The junction had 2 bases not matched to a gene; V was cut back by 0 bases and J by 3 bases. CDR3 sequence: CASSQDDRGPYAEQFF. CDR3 DNA (partial): TGTGCCAGCAGCCAAGATGACAGGGGGCCCTATGCTGAGCAGTTC.

A word on this clone: Mouse names are used for the genes. Read data end 1 residue before the CDR3 end; the end is taken from the germline J gene. This chain joins TRBV13-2 and TRBJ1-1, with unresolved D. The CDR3 spans 14 residues. The V gene's germline CDR1 is NNHNN and CDR2 SYGAGS (reference sequence). V was clipped by 0 bases and J by 0 bases, with 6 bases between them. CDR3 DNA (partial): TGTGCCAGCGGTGATGAAAGTGCAAACACAGAAGTCTTC. As protein: CASGDESANTEVF. The full CDR3 is CASGDESANTEVFF.

Concerning this clone itself: The listed genes are named as in mouse. The read terminates 1 residue ahead of where the CDR3 ends, so the germline J gene completes it. The chain combines TRBV5 with TRBJ2-5, with TRBD2 identical over 14 bases. The germline gives CDR1 LGHNA, CDR2 YNLKQL (reference sequence). The trim removed 4 bases at V and 5 bases at J, leaving 2 bases unmatched. CDR3 length: 15 amino acids. CDR3 DNA (partial): TGTGCCAGCAGCCCGGGACTGGGGGGGCCAGACACCCAGTAC. Residues: CASSPGLGGPDTQY. The CDR3, in full, reads CASSPGLGGPDTQYF.

This clone has more than one count but fewer than ten. Any gene name here is a mouse gene name. The read terminates 1 residue ahead of where the CDR3 ends, so the germline J gene completes it. V gene TRBV13-2 combines with J gene TRBJ2-7, with TRBD1 matching 9 bases. CDR3 length: 14 residues. Trimming removed 3 bases from V and 5 bases from J; junction bases left unmatched: 6. CDR1 and CDR2 (germline): NNHNN, SYGAGS (reference sequence). The sequenced CDR3 bases are TGTGCCAGCGGTGGTGACAGGGGGAGGAATGAACAGTAC. Translation gives CASGGDRGRNEQY. The complete CDR3 reads CASGGDRGRNEQYF.

This clone was detected a few times. Each gene name is a mouse one. Coverage ceases 1 residue before the CDR3 finishes, and the germline J gene fills in the end. The V and J genes are TRBV13-1 and TRBJ2-7, with TRBD1 identical over 12 bases. V shed 0 bases and J 6 bases; nucleotides not matched to a gene: 1. Germline lookup yields CDR1 NSHNY and CDR2 SYGAGN. This CDR3 is 14 amino acids long. Partial CDR3 DNA: TGTGCCAGCAGTGATGGGGACAGGGGGCGTGAACAGTAC. It codes for CASSDGDRGREQY. The CDR3 as a whole reads CASSDGDRGREQYF.

In its sample, this clone was seen a few times. The gene names here belong to mouse. The sequence runs out 1 residue before the end of the CDR3; the remainder is reconstructed from the germline J gene. The chain has TRBV13-2 and TRBJ2-1; weak D call: TRBD2 (6 bases). The CDR3 totals 13 residues. CDR1 NNHNN and CDR2 SYGAGS come from the germline V gene (reference sequence). V was cut by 6 bases and J by 3 bases, with 10 bases left in between. The DNA read from the CDR3 is TGTGCCAGCGCCCGGGACTCCTATGCTGAGCAGTTC. This gives the protein CASARDSYAEQF. From start to end, the CDR3 is CASARDSYAEQFF.

Turning to this clone: Any gene name here is a mouse gene name. The read ends 1 residue before the CDR3 terminus; that terminus is restored from the germline J gene. The J gene is TRBJ2-5, the V gene TRBV13-3, with 13 bases lining up with TRBD2. Germline V gene sequence: CDR1 NNHDY, CDR2 SYVADS. V gave up 5 bases and J gave up 3 bases; unmatched junction bases: 3. The CDR3 length is 15 residues. The DNA read from the CDR3 is TGTGCCAGCAGCAGGACTGGGGGGGCGCAAGACACCCAGTAC. This translates into CASSRTGGAQDTQY. The full CDR3 reads CASSRTGGAQDTQYF.

The table lists this clone with a few counts. Here the gene names and germline are mouse. The read terminates 1 residue before the CDR3 end, so the remaining end is supplied by the germline J gene. V gene TRBV13-2 combines with J gene TRBJ1-3, with TRBD1 identical over 11 bases. J gave up 3 bases and V 3 bases, and 2 bases lay outside the gene matches. Germline V gives CDR1 NNHNN, CDR2 SYGAGS (reference sequence). The CDR3 is 15 amino acids. The part of the CDR3 DNA that was read is TGTGCCAGCGGTGGGGGACAGGGGGATGGAAATACGCTCTAT. Protein product: CASGGGQGDGNTLY. The full CDR3 sequence reads CASGGGQGDGNTLYF.

To note about this clone: These gene names are mouse names. The CDR3 end falls 1 residue outside the read, so it is completed with the germline J gene. The chain couples TRBV5 to TRBJ2-7; 7 bases align to TRBD2. Germline CDR1 is LGHNA and CDR2 is YNLKQL (reference sequence). With 0 bases clipped from V and 4 bases from J, the junction kept 6 bases outside the gene matches. CDR3 length: 15 residues. CDR3 protein: CASSQDNGWGYEQYF. The part of the CDR3 DNA that was read is TGTGCCAGCAGCCAAGATAATGGCTGGGGGTATGAACAGTAC.